This T cell receptor (beta chain) was captured in a study of blood T cell repertoires in COVID-19. As for the study in general: PBMCs, B-cell-depleted T cells, or T cells provided the cDNA or gDNA that made up the material.

As originally analysed: Amplifying reference gene primers gave estimates of nucleated cell counts. The method was immunoSEQ multiplex PCR; TCRdb's version includes in-frame clones alone and lacks a portion of them. V, J and clone size derive from that table, while D and trimming were established from the DNA sequence. Among 160,000 or so clones listed, nearly 80% were seen once. The germline V gene has CDR1 SGHRS and CDR2 YFSETQ. J was trimmed by 5 bases and V by 7 bases; bases with no gene match: 6. The CDR3 contains 15 residues. Source material: peripheral blood. The gene calls are TRBV5-1 and TRBJ2-1; 13 bases map to TRBD2. This TCR was recovered from a woman older than 75 with acute or convalescent COVID-19. CDR3 region: CASEELAGGNNEQFF. CDR3 sequence (DNA): TGCGCCAGCGAGGAACTAGCGGGGGGGAACAATGAGCAGTTCTTC.